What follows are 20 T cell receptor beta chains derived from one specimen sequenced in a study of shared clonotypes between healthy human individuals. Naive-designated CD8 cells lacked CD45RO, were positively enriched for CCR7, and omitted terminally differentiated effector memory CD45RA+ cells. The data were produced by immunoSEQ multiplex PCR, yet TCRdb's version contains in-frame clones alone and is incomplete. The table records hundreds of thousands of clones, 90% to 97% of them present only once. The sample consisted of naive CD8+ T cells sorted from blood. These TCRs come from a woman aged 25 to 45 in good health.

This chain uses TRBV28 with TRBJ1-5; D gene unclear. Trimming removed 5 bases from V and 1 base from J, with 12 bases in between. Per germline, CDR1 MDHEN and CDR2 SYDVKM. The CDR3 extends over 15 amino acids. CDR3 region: CASSRYAGSNQPQHF. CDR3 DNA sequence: TGTGCCAGCAGTCGATACGCGGGAAGCAATCAGCCCCAGCATTTT.

The CDR3 DNA is TGTGCCAGCAGCTTAGAGACCGGTGCTGTTGAAAAACTGTTTTTT. Translating it yields CASSLETGAVEKLFF. This rearrangement joins TRBV7-9 to TRBJ1-4; no definite D call. The CDR3 consists of 15 residues. Per germline, CDR1 SEHNR and CDR2 FQNEAQ (reference sequence). Trimming removed 1 base at V and 7 bases at J, with 13 bases between.

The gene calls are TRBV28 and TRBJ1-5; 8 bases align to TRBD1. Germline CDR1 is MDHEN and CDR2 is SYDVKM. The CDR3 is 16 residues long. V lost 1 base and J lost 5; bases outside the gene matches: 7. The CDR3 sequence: CASSLFAGGLDQPQHF. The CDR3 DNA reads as TGTGCCAGCAGTTTATTTGCAGGGGGCCTAGATCAGCCCCAGCATTTT. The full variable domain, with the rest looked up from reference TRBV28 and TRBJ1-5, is DVKVTQSSRYLVKRTGEKVFLECVQDMDHENMFWYRQDPGLGLRLIYFSYDVKMKEKGDIPEGYSVSREKKERFSLILESASTNQTSMYLCASSLFAGGLDQPQHFGDGTRLSIL.

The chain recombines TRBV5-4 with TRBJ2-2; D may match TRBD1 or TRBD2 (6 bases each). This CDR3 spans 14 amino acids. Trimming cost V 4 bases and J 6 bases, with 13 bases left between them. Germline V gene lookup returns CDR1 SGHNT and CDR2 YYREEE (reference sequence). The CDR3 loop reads CASSITGGPGELFF. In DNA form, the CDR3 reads TGTGCCAGCAGCATTACCGGGGGCCCCGGGGAGCTGTTTTTT.

Written as DNA, the CDR3 is TGTGCCAGCAGCCAAGAGAAGGGAGCATACAATGAGCAGTTCTTC. Its translation is CASSQEKGAYNEQFF. The V gene is TRBV4-2, the J gene TRBJ2-1, with TRBD2 as a possible D gene (5 bases). The CDR3 has 15 amino acids. The V end lost 0 bases, the J end lost 4 bases, and 10 bases lay between the germline ends. Per the germline V gene, CDR1 is LGHNA and CDR2 is YNFKEQ.

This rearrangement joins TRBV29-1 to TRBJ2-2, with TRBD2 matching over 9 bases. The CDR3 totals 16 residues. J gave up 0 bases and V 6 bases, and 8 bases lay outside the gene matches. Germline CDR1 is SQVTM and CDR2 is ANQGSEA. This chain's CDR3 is CSVRPGLATNTGELFF. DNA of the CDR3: TGCAGCGTCAGACCGGGACTAGCCACGAACACCGGGGAGCTGTTTTTT.

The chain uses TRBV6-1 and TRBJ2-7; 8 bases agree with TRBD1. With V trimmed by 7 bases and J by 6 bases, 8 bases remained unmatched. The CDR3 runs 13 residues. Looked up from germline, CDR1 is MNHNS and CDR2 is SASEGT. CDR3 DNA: TGTGCCAGCATGGGACAGGTGTTCATCGAGCAGTACTTC. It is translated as CASMGQVFIEQYF.

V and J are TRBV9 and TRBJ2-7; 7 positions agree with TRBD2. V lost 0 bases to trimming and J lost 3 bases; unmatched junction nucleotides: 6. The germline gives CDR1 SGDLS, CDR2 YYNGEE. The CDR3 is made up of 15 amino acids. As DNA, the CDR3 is TGTGCCAGCAGCGTAGGGCTAGCGGAGAGCTACGAGCAGTACTTC. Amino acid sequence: CASSVGLAESYEQYF.

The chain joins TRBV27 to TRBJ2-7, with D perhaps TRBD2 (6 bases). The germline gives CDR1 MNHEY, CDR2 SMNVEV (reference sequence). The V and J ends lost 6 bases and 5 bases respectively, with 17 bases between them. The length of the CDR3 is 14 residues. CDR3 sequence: CASREGHPGHEQYF. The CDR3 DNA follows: TGTGCCAGCAGGGAGGGGCACCCCGGCCACGAGCAGTACTTC.

In DNA form, the CDR3 reads TGTGCCAGCAGCTTAGCCTCCGGGGGTGACACCGGGGAGCTGTTTTTT. Its protein is CASSLASGGDTGELFF. The rearrangement uses TRBV7-9 and TRBJ2-2, with D perhaps matching TRBD2 (6 bases). The CDR3 sequence is 16 residues long. From germline, CDR1 is SEHNR and CDR2 FQNEAQ (reference sequence). V was shortened by 0 bases and J by 3 bases, with 11 bases between the two germline ends.

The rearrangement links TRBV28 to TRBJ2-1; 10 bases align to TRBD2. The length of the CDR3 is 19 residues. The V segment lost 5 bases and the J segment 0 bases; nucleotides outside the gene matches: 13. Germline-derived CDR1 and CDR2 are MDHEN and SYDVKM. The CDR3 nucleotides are TGTGCCAGCAGTCCCCGGGGAGCGGGAGGGCCTAGCTCCTACAATGAGCAGTTCTTC. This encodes CASSPRGAGGPSSYNEQFF.

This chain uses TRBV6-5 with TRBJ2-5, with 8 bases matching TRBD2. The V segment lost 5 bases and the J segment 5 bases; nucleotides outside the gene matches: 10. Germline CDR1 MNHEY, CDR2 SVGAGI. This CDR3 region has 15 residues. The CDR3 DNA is TGTGCCAGCAGTCCTTCGGGAGGGGATGTCGAGACCCAGTACTTC. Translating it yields CASSPSGGDVETQYF.

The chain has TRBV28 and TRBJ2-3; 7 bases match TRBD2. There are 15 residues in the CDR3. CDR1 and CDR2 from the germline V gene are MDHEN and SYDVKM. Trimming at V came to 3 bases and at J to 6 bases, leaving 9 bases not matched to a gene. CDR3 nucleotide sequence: TGTGCCAGCAGTTTTTTTGGACTAGAAGTGGATACGCAGTATTTT. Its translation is CASSFFGLEVDTQYF.

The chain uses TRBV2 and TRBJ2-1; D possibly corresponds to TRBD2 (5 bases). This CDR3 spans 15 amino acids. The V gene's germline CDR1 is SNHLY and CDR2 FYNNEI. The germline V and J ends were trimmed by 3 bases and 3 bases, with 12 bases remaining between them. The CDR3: CASSDFRGSYNEQFF. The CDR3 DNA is TGTGCCAGCAGTGATTTCCGGGGTAGCTACAATGAGCAGTTCTTC.

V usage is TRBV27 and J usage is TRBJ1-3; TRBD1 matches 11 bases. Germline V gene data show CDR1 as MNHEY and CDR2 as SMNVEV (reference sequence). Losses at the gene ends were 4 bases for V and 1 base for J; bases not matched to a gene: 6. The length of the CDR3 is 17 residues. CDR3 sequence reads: CASSSRTGGFSGNTIYF. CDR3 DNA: TGTGCCAGCAGTTCCAGGACAGGGGGCTTTTCTGGAAACACCATATATTTT.

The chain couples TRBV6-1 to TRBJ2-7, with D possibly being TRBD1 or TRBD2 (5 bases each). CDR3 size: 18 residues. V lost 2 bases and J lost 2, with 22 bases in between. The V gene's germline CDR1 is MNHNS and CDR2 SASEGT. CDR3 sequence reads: CASSETIPEVLGAYEQYF. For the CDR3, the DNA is TGTGCCAGCAGTGAAACAATTCCGGAGGTCTTGGGGGCCTACGAGCAGTACTTC.

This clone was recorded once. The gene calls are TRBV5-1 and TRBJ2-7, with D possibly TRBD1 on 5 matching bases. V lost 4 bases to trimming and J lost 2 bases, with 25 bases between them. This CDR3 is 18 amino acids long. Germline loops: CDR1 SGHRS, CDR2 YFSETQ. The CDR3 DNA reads TGCGCCAGCAGCCCCCTCCCGTCGACGCAGGGAATCACCTACGAGCAGTACTTC. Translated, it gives CASSPLPSTQGITYEQYF.

DNA of the CDR3: TGTGCCAGCAGTCCCTTAGACAGGGTTGAGCAGTACTTC. As protein: CASSPLDRVEQYF. This chain joins TRBV6-5 and TRBJ2-7, with 7 bases fitting TRBD1. CDR1 and CDR2 (germline): MNHEY, SVGAGI. The CDR3 contains 13 residues. The ends lost 5 bases at V and 7 bases at J; junction bases unmatched: 8.

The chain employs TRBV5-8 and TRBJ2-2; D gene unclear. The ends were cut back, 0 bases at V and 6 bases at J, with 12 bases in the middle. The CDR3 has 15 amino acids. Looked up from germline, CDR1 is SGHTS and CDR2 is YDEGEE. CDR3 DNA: TGTGCCAGCAGCTTGGTCATCGGTGGGCCCGGGGAGCTGTTTTTT. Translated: CASSLVIGGPGELFF.

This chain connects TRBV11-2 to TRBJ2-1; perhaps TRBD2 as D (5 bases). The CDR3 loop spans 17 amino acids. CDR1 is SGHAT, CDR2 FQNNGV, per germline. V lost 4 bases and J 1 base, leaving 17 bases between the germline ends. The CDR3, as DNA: TGTGCCAGCAGCTCCATAAAGGGAGAAGGGTCCTACAATGAGCAGTTCTTC. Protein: CASSSIKGEGSYNEQFF.